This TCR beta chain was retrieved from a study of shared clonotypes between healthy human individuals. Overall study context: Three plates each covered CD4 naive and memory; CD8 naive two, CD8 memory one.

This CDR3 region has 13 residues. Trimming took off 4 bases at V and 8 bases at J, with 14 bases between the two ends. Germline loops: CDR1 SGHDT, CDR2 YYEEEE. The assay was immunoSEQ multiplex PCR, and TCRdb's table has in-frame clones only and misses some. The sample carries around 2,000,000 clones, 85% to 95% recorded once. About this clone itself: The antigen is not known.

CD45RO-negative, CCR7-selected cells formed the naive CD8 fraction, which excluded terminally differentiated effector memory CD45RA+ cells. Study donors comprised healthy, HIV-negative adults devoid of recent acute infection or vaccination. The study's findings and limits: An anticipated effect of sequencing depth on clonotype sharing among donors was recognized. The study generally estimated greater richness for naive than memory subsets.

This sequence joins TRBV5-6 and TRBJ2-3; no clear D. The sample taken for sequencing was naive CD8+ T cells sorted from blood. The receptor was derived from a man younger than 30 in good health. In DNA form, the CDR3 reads TGTGCCAGCAGCCAACTACTCCAACTTACGCAGTATTTT. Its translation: CASSQLLQLTQYF.